The 29 T cell receptor beta chains reported below all come from one sample, sequenced in a study of shared clonotypes between healthy human individuals (dated by TCRdb to the early 2020s). Libraries were made using the immunoSEQ multiplex PCR assay. The source is immuneACCESS, and TCRdb retained only in-frame sequences with V and J called. Part of the clones is not carried over; for the studies checked, unresolved V genes explain less than half of this, and the remainder is unexplained. In this sample the table shows approximately 1.5 million clones, less than 99% of which occur a single time. The top ten clones comprise over 0.3% of the sample. Specimen: naive CD4+ T cells sorted from blood. In light of the paper, this sample's cell subset or site label describes: CD45RA+ positively selected. These receptors were taken from a man aged 25-45 years in good health.

The chain recombines TRBV6-4 with TRBJ2-1, with 10 bases fitting TRBD2. Looked up from germline, CDR1 is MRHNA and CDR2 is SNTAGT. The CDR3 spans 15 residues. Germline trimming cut 6 bases from V and 5 bases from J; bases unmatched to any gene: 7. The CDR3 coding sequence is TGTGCCAGCAGAAAAGGACTAGCGGAGCACAATGAGCAGTTCTTC. It encodes CASRKGLAEHNEQFF.

This rearrangement joins TRBV27 to TRBJ2-1; no clear D gene. The V end lost 6 bases, the J end lost 15 bases, and 15 bases lay between the germline ends. CDR3 length: 11 residues. Germline CDR1 is MNHEY and CDR2 is SMNVEV (reference sequence). CDR3 nucleotides: TGTGCCAGCAGGATCAAATCCCAACCGTTCTTC. It specifies CASRIKSQPFF.

The chain joins TRBV7-8 to TRBJ1-4, with 8 positions matching TRBD1. Germline V CDR1 and CDR2: SGHVS, FQNEAQ. The CDR3 has 16 residues. V lost 5 bases and J lost 1; bases outside the gene matches: 6. The CDR3 loop reads CASSQQGVKTNEKLFF. The CDR3 coding sequence is TGTGCCAGCAGCCAACAGGGGGTAAAAACTAATGAAAAACTGTTTTTT.

The genes are TRBV4-3 and TRBJ1-1; weak D call: TRBD1 (5 bases). Germline lookup yields CDR1 LGHNA and CDR2 YSLEER. CDR3 size: 18 residues. V was clipped by 2 bases and J by 0 bases, with 19 bases between them. CDR3 sequence (DNA): TGCGCCAGCAGCCAAATCTCGACAGCCCGAGCAATGAACACTGAAGCTTTCTTT. This translates into CASSQISTARAMNTEAFF.

This chain links TRBV19 with TRBJ1-4; 7 bases line up with TRBD1. CDR3 size: 12 residues. Trimming removed 11 bases from V and 5 bases from J; junction bases left unmatched: 5. In germline, CDR1 is LNHDA, CDR2 SQIVND (reference sequence). The DNA for the CDR3 is TGTGCCTCCGGGACAGAAAATGAAAAACTGTTTTTT. It is translated as CASGTENEKLFF.

The chain combines TRBV5-4 with TRBJ2-1, with 13 bases aligning to TRBD2. The CDR3 consists of 15 residues. Losses at the gene ends were 4 bases for V and 8 bases for J; bases not matched to a gene: 6. Germline loops: CDR1 SGHNT, CDR2 YYREEE (reference sequence). The CDR3 reads CASSRTSGSSDEQFF. CDR3 bases: TGTGCCAGCAGCAGGACTAGCGGGAGCTCCGATGAGCAGTTCTTC.

This rearrangement joins TRBV5-1 to TRBJ1-1, with D possibly TRBD1 on 6 matching bases. V dropped 3 bases and J dropped 1 base, with 13 bases sitting between them. CDR1 SGHRS and CDR2 YFSETQ come from the germline V gene. This CDR3 has 15 amino acids. Here the CDR3 reads CASSSQGIKNTEAFF. CDR3 bases: TGCGCCAGCAGCTCACAGGGTATTAAGAACACTGAAGCTTTCTTT.

This clone has a single count. V is TRBV21-1 and J is TRBJ2-3; TRBD1 is the table's D call and was not checked against the DNA. TRBV21-1 is noted as a pseudogene. This CDR3 is built from 14 residues. CDR3 in DNA: TGTGCCAGCAGGGGGGACATATGCACAGATACGCAGTATTTT. Its translation: CASRGDICTDTQYF.

This clone appeared once. In the same sample, other DNA sequences code for this CDR3. This chain joins TRBV20-1 and TRBJ2-1; D gene ambiguous. Trimming cost V 3 bases and J 4 bases, with 4 bases left between them. This CDR3 region has 11 residues. The germline gives CDR1 DFQATT, CDR2 SNEGSKA (reference sequence). The DNA of the CDR3 is TGCAGTGCTAGCCCTTACAATGAGCAGTTCTTC. Residues: CSASPYNEQFF.

This chain uses TRBV5-1 with TRBJ2-3; 9 nucleotides line up with TRBD2. The CDR3 sequence is 15 residues long. V gave up 5 bases and J gave up 2 bases; unmatched junction bases: 6. Germline values: CDR1 SGHRS, CDR2 YFSETQ. CDR3 in DNA: TGCGCCAGCAGTTGGGGGACTAGCTTCACAGATACGCAGTATTTT. It codes for CASSWGTSFTDTQYF.

CDR3 DNA sequence: TGTGCCAGCAGACCCGGGACAGAGGATGAGCAGTTCTTC. Amino acids: CASRPGTEDEQFF. V and J are TRBV28 and TRBJ2-1, with 7 bases that match TRBD1. With V trimmed by 6 bases and J by 8 bases, 7 bases remained unmatched. The CDR3 is 13 amino acids. The germline gives CDR1 MDHEN, CDR2 SYDVKM.

The chain combines TRBV7-2 with TRBJ2-1, with a tentative D call TRBD2 (5 bases). Germline V gene data show CDR1 as SGHTA and CDR2 as FQGNSA. The CDR3 covers 17 residues. V was cut by 5 bases and J by 0 bases, with 17 bases left in between. CDR3 nucleotides: TGTGCCAGCAGCGCAGGCCGCCTTGCGGGCTCCTACAATGAGCAGTTCTTC. Amino acids: CASSAGRLAGSYNEQFF.

The genes are TRBV5-4 and TRBJ1-1, with D possibly TRBD1 on 5 matching bases. V shed 4 bases and J shed 3 bases, with 25 bases lying between them. The CDR3 length is 18 residues. The germline CDR1 and CDR2 sequences are SGHNT and YYREEE (reference sequence). CDR3 loop: CASSPRPQIEGTHTEAFF. Written as DNA, the CDR3 is TGTGCCAGCAGCCCAAGGCCCCAAATCGAGGGGACCCACACTGAAGCTTTCTTT.

The V and J genes are TRBV6-5 and TRBJ2-7; D ambiguous. Trimming stripped 6 bases from V and 0 bases from J, with 12 bases between. The CDR3 length is 14 residues. The germline CDR1 and CDR2 sequences are MNHEY and SVGAGI. CDR3 region: CASRPDLASYEQYF. In nucleotides, the CDR3 is TGTGCCAGCAGACCCGACTTGGCCTCCTACGAGCAGTACTTC.

The DNA of the CDR3 is TGTGCCAGCAGTTTATCGGGACAGGGGGCTCAAGGCTACACCTTC. Protein sequence: CASSLSGQGAQGYTF. The V gene is TRBV28, the J gene TRBJ1-2, with 12 nucleotides matching TRBD1. V shed 1 base, J shed 8 bases, and the junction held 5 bases outside the gene matches. Looked up from germline, CDR1 is MDHEN and CDR2 is SYDVKM. The CDR3 has 15 amino acids.

This chain uses TRBV6-5 with TRBJ2-7, with D perhaps matching TRBD1 (6 bases). This CDR3 has 14 residues. Germline CDR1 reads MNHEY; CDR2 reads SVGAGI. The ends were cut back, 6 bases at V and 4 bases at J, with 16 bases in the middle. In nucleotides, the CDR3 is TGTGCCAGCAGAAGGGACACGGGAACTTACGAGCAGTACTTC. Protein product: CASRRDTGTYEQYF.

The chain combines TRBV18 with TRBJ2-7; D is ambiguous. Looked up from germline, CDR1 is KGHSH and CDR2 is LQKENI. V was trimmed by 3 bases and J by 4 bases, leaving 10 bases between them. The CDR3 runs 13 residues. The CDR3 sequence is CASSPASHYEQYF. As DNA, the CDR3 is TGTGCCAGCTCACCGGCCAGCCATTACGAGCAGTACTTC.

This rearrangement joins TRBV19 to TRBJ2-5; unclear D gene. The CDR3 contains 13 residues. Germline lookup yields CDR1 LNHDA and CDR2 SQIVND (reference sequence). V lost 5 bases and J lost 4, with 11 bases in between. CDR3 protein: CASSVRGPETQYF. The CDR3 bases are TGTGCCAGTAGTGTTCGTGGACCAGAGACCCAGTACTTC.

The genes are TRBV7-8 and TRBJ2-7; the D gene is possibly TRBD2 (5 bases). The CDR3 extends over 14 amino acids. V dropped 1 base and J dropped 7 bases, with 14 bases sitting between them. Germline V gene lookup returns CDR1 SGHVS and CDR2 FQNEAQ. The CDR3 DNA reads as TGTGCCAGCAGCTTAGTCCCGTCTTCGGGGGAGCAGTACTTC. Its translation: CASSLVPSSGEQYF.

This clone appeared once. This chain links TRBV7-2 with TRBJ2-7; TRBD2 matches 7 bases. The trim removed 5 bases at V and 2 bases at J, leaving 9 bases unmatched. There are 15 residues in the CDR3. Germline lookup yields CDR1 SGHTA and CDR2 FQGNSA. The CDR3 region is CASSRAPSGPYEQYF. The CDR3 DNA reads TGTGCCAGCAGCCGTGCCCCTAGCGGCCCCTACGAGCAGTACTTC.

This clone was seen only once. V usage is TRBV5-5 and J usage is TRBJ1-5; weak D call: TRBD1 (6 bases). CDR1 is SGHKS and CDR2 is YYEKEE in the germline V gene (reference sequence). Trimming took 0 bases from V and 2 from J, leaving 9 bases between them. The CDR3 is 15 amino acids. The CDR3 is CASSLAGQGNQPQHF. CDR3 in DNA: TGTGCCAGCAGCTTGGCGGGACAAGGCAATCAGCCCCAGCATTTT.

The chain links TRBV15 to TRBJ2-5; perhaps TRBD1 as D (6 bases). There are 18 residues in the CDR3. From germline, CDR1 is LNHNV and CDR2 YYDKDF (reference sequence). The V and J ends lost 0 bases and 3 bases respectively, with 20 bases between them. The CDR3 region has the DNA TGTGCCACCAGCAGAGATTTTACCCTTCAGACAGGAGAAGAGACCCAGTACTTC. It codes for CATSRDFTLQTGEETQYF.

In this sample, this clone turned up once. The genes are TRBV2 and TRBJ2-7; possible D gene TRBD1, 6 bases. V lost 5 bases to trimming and J lost 1 base, with 18 bases between them. Germline CDR1 reads SNHLY; CDR2 reads FYNNEI. CDR3 size: 16 residues. The chain's CDR3 is CASSLPRGRGSYEQYF. The CDR3 bases are TGTGCCAGCAGTTTACCTAGGGGGAGAGGGTCCTACGAGCAGTACTTC.

The rearrangement links TRBV5-4 to TRBJ2-1, with 9 bases identical to TRBD1. This CDR3 has 16 residues. Looked up from germline, CDR1 is SGHNT and CDR2 is YYREEE (reference sequence). V shed 4 bases, J shed 6 bases, and the junction held 11 bases outside the gene matches. The CDR3 DNA is TGTGCCAGCAGCAATCCGGGACAGGGCATGGGCAATGAGCAGTTCTTC. This translates into CASSNPGQGMGNEQFF.

This clone was detected once. V is TRBV30 and J is TRBJ2-3; D assignment may be TRBD1 or TRBD2 (6 bases each). V dropped 3 bases and J dropped 3 bases, with 13 bases sitting between them. CDR1 GTSNPN and CDR2 SVGIG come from the germline V gene (reference sequence). The length of the CDR3 is 14 residues. DNA for the CDR3: TGTGCCTGGAGAGAGGGGGGTGGGACAGATACGCAGTATTTT. It is translated as CAWREGGGTDTQYF.

This rearrangement joins TRBV14 to TRBJ2-7; D possibly corresponds to TRBD2 (5 bases). Germline-derived CDR1 and CDR2 are SGHDN and FVKESK. There are 14 residues in the CDR3. Trimming shortened V by 0 bases and J by 5 bases, and 11 bases separated the two germline ends. CDR3 bases: TGTGCCAGCAGCCAAGATCGAGGGCTCCACGAGCAGTACTTC. The encoded protein is CASSQDRGLHEQYF.

This clone was seen a single time. This chain's CDR3 is CASSIGTSGIRSYEQYF. CDR3 bases: TGCGCCAGCAGTATTGGGACTAGCGGGATCCGCTCCTACGAGCAGTACTTC. The V gene is TRBV5-1, the J gene TRBJ2-7; 13 bases map to TRBD2. This CDR3 contains 17 residues. V trimming: 5 bases; J trimming: 0 bases; junction bases outside the gene matches: 8. Germline assignment: CDR1 SGHRS and CDR2 YFSETQ.

The genes are TRBV6-5 and TRBJ2-2; D unresolved. The CDR3 is 15 amino acids. Trimming left V 0 bases short and J 3 bases short, with 8 bases between. Germline V gene sequence: CDR1 MNHEY, CDR2 SVGAGI. The CDR3 reads CASSYSGGYTGELFF. As DNA, the CDR3 is TGTGCCAGCAGTTACTCGGGCGGCTACACCGGGGAGCTGTTTTTT.

The chain couples TRBV7-9 to TRBJ2-5; D may be TRBD1 (5 bases). Germline CDR1 SEHNR, CDR2 FQNEAQ (reference sequence). Trimming took 2 bases from V and 5 from J, leaving 12 bases between them. The CDR3 totals 14 residues. This CDR3 is CASSLIKGRETQYF. In nucleotides, the CDR3 is TGTGCCAGCAGCTTAATAAAGGGGCGGGAGACCCAGTACTTC.